The 21 T cell receptor beta chains below all came from one sample that was sequenced in a study of blood T cell dynamics during melanoma immunotherapy (TCRdb year 2020). The library was built by means of the immunoSEQ multiplex PCR assay. TCRdb took this table from immuneACCESS and kept in-frame rearrangements with V and J called. Such tables lack part of the clones; where checked against another copy, unresolved V genes explain under half of the gap, and the rest is unexplained. A total of nearly 25,000 clones appear in this sample, roughly 89% of them only once. The ten biggest clones cover around 4.2% of the sample. According to the study, the label for this sample's time point signals: pre-treatment baseline. This specimen consisted of blood, obtained from a patient treated with checkpoint blockade. These receptors were taken from a human donor with melanoma.

The rearrangement uses TRBV6-1 and TRBJ2-7, with D possibly TRBD1 on 6 matching bases. CDR3 length: 15 amino acids. CDR1 and CDR2 from the germline V gene are MNHNS and SASEGT. The V gene lost 7 bases and the J gene lost 2 bases, with 18 bases spanning the gap. CDR3 region: CASIVGSGVPYEQYF. The CDR3 DNA follows: TGTGCCAGCATCGTGGGGTCAGGGGTCCCCTACGAGCAGTACTTC.

This chain joins TRBV5-6 and TRBJ1-1; D not resolved. Germline loops: CDR1 SGHDT, CDR2 YYEEEE. V lost 0 bases and J 6 bases, leaving 6 bases between the germline ends. The CDR3 is 12 residues long. The CDR3 sequence is CASSLVQAEAFF. The CDR3 coding sequence is TGTGCCAGCAGCTTGGTTCAGGCTGAAGCTTTCTTT. Complete variable domain (other parts from reference TRBV5-6 and TRBJ1-1): DAGVTQSPTHLIKTRGQQVTLRCSPKSGHDTVSWYQQALGQGPQFIFQYYEEEERQRGNFPDRFSGHQFPNYSSELNVNALLLGDSALYLCASSLVQAEAFFGQGTRLTVV.

The chain links TRBV11-3 to TRBJ2-7; 9 bases align to TRBD1. Germline V gene data show CDR1 as SGHNT and CDR2 as YENEEA. There are 15 residues in the CDR3. Trimming removed 7 bases from V and 4 bases from J; junction bases left unmatched: 11. Here the CDR3 reads CASNQGGQGEYEQYF. The CDR3, as DNA: TGTGCCAGCAACCAGGGGGGACAGGGAGAATACGAGCAGTACTTC.

This CDR3 reads CASSLWVRGSEKLFF. In nucleotides, the CDR3 is TGTGCCAGCAGCTTATGGGTACGAGGGAGTGAAAAACTGTTTTTT. This chain connects TRBV11-2 to TRBJ1-4, with unresolved D. Looked up from germline, CDR1 is SGHAT and CDR2 is FQNNGV. V shed 2 bases and J shed 7 bases, with 14 bases lying between them. The CDR3 totals 15 residues.

V is TRBV19 and J is TRBJ2-2; 8 bases fit TRBD1. Germline lookup yields CDR1 LNHDA and CDR2 SQIVND (reference sequence). Losses at the gene ends were 8 bases for V and 4 bases for J; bases not matched to a gene: 6. The CDR3 length is 14 residues. CDR3 bases: TGTGCCAGTGGACAGGGATCGTCCACCGGGGAGCTGTTTTTT. This translates into CASGQGSSTGELFF.

The chain recombines TRBV5-1 with TRBJ2-1, with TRBD2 as a possible D gene (5 bases). There are 14 residues in the CDR3. The germline gives CDR1 SGHRS, CDR2 YFSETQ. The ends were cut back, 2 bases at V and 1 base at J, with 7 bases in the middle. This chain's CDR3 is CASSLAESYNEQFF. The CDR3 region has the DNA TGCGCCAGCAGCTTAGCGGAGTCCTACAATGAGCAGTTCTTC.

The chain couples TRBV10-3 to TRBJ2-6; D perhaps matches TRBD1 (6 bases). Germline V CDR1 and CDR2: ENHRY, SYGVKD. CDR3 length: 19 amino acids. Trimming took off 5 bases at V and 0 bases at J, with 20 bases between the two ends. This CDR3 is CAISTGGRGLSSGANVLTF. DNA of the CDR3: TGTGCCATCAGTACGGGTGGCAGGGGTTTGTCCTCTGGGGCCAACGTCCTGACTTTC.

J is TRBJ2-7 and V is TRBV10-2, with 7 nucleotides matching TRBD2. Looked up from germline, CDR1 is WSHSY and CDR2 is SAAADI. This CDR3 has 14 residues. Trimming removed 4 bases from V and 0 bases from J; junction bases left unmatched: 3. The CDR3 here is CASSVREFSYEQYF. The CDR3 DNA reads TGCGCCAGCAGTGTGCGGGAGTTCTCCTACGAGCAGTACTTC.

This clone has just a few counts. This chain links TRBV28 with TRBJ2-3, with 11 bases identical to TRBD2. The CDR3 is 15 residues long. The germline V gene encodes CDR1 MDHEN and CDR2 SYDVKM. V gave up 4 bases and J gave up 3 bases; unmatched junction bases: 3. The CDR3 is CASSSLAGVTDTQYF. The CDR3 DNA reads as TGTGCCAGCAGTTCACTAGCGGGAGTTACAGATACGCAGTATTTT.

The chain's CDR3 is CASSSPRGGRARVEQFF. CDR3 DNA sequence: TGTGCCAGCAGCTCCCCAAGGGGCGGGAGGGCCAGGGTTGAGCAGTTCTTC. This chain links TRBV7-9 with TRBJ2-1; 9 bases align to TRBD2. CDR1 and CDR2 from the germline V gene are SEHNR and FQNEAQ (reference sequence). Trimming took 4 bases from V and 9 from J; bases not matched to a gene: 16. This CDR3 spans 17 amino acids.

The chain combines TRBV10-3 with TRBJ2-3, with 7 bases that match TRBD1. The CDR3 is 16 residues long. Germline V gene data show CDR1 as ENHRY and CDR2 as SYGVKD. J gave up 2 bases and V 5 bases, and 10 bases lay outside the gene matches. CDR3 bases: TGTGCCATCAGTCCGGGACAGAATTCATACACAGATACGCAGTATTTT. This encodes CAISPGQNSYTDTQYF.

The CDR3: CASSLDRPPIATQYF. The CDR3 DNA follows: TGTGCCAGCAGCTTAGATCGGCCCCCGATTGCGACCCAGTACTTC. The chain carries TRBV7-8 and TRBJ2-5; D is ambiguous. Germline V CDR1 and CDR2: SGHVS, FQNEAQ. The CDR3 runs 15 residues. The V and J ends lost 1 base and 7 bases respectively, with 16 bases between them.

The chain uses TRBV11-1 and TRBJ2-3; no clear D. Trimming removed 5 bases from V and 5 bases from J, with 14 bases in between. Germline CDR1 reads SGHAT; CDR2 reads FQDESV (reference sequence). The CDR3 extends over 14 amino acids. CDR3 protein: CASSPRVMLDTQYF. CDR3 sequence (DNA): TGTGCCAGCAGCCCTCGGGTTATGTTAGATACGCAGTATTTT.

The chain couples TRBV25-1 to TRBJ1-2, with 7 positions matching TRBD1. The CDR3 runs to 15 residues. Losses at the gene ends were 0 bases for V and 4 bases for J; bases not matched to a gene: 5. Germline V gives CDR1 MGHDK, CDR2 SYGVNS. CDR3: CASSEYKGATYGYTF. DNA of the CDR3: TGTGCCAGCAGTGAATATAAGGGGGCGACCTATGGCTACACCTTC.

This clone was picked up one time. The chain has TRBV19 and TRBJ1-2; D ambiguous. CDR1 is LNHDA, CDR2 SQIVND, per germline (reference sequence). The CDR3 runs 11 residues. With 4 bases removed from V and 3 bases from J, the gap between germline ends came to 3 bases. CDR3 nucleotides: TGTGCCAGTAGTACCTACTATGGCTACACCTTC. The encoded protein is CASSTYYGYTF.

V and J are TRBV6-1 and TRBJ2-1; 7 nucleotides line up with TRBD2. Looked up from germline, CDR1 is MNHNS and CDR2 is SASEGT. This CDR3 region has 15 residues. The V gene end was trimmed by 3 bases and the J gene end by 0 bases; junction bases not matched to a gene: 2. The CDR3 region is CASSEGGSSYNEQFF. The CDR3 nucleotides read TGTGCCAGCAGTGAGGGCGGGAGCTCCTACAATGAGCAGTTCTTC.

The V call is TRBV6-1, the J call TRBJ1-5, with a tentative D call TRBD1 (5 bases). The CDR3 length is 17 residues. Germline loops: CDR1 MNHNS, CDR2 SASEGT. Trimming left V 2 bases short and J 0 bases short, with 14 bases between. The CDR3 is CASSEKKTGNSNQPQHF. DNA of the CDR3: TGTGCCAGCAGTGAAAAAAAAACAGGCAATAGCAATCAGCCCCAGCATTTT.

V and J are TRBV5-1 and TRBJ1-1; D is uncertain. CDR1 and CDR2 from the germline V gene are SGHRS and YFSETQ. Trimming left V 0 bases short and J 7 bases short, with 7 bases between. The CDR3 totals 12 residues. Here the CDR3 reads CASSLGSGEAFF. In DNA, the CDR3 is TGCGCCAGCAGCTTGGGTTCGGGTGAAGCTTTCTTT.

The table lists this clone with a few counts. This chain uses TRBV29-1 with TRBJ1-1; a weak D match, TRBD1 (5 bases). This CDR3 is 14 amino acids long. Germline V CDR1 and CDR2: SQVTM, ANQGSEA. Trimming pared 6 bases from V and 5 bases from J, leaving 19 bases between. In nucleotides, the CDR3 is TGCAGCGTCGATCCTCATGGGGGAAGGACTGAAGCTTTCTTT. It yields the protein CSVDPHGGRTEAFF. The full variable domain, rest sourced from reference TRBV29-1 and TRBJ1-1, is SAVISQKPSRDICQRGTSLTIQCQVDSQVTMMFWYRQQPGQSLTLIATANQGSEATYESGFVIDKFPISRPNLTFSTLTVSNMSPEDSSIYLCSVDPHGGRTEAFFGQGTRLTVV.

The chain uses TRBV2 and TRBJ1-2; D remains ambiguous. Germline V gives CDR1 SNHLY, CDR2 FYNNEI. The CDR3 extends over 13 amino acids. Trimming took 5 bases from V and 5 from J, leaving 12 bases between them. CDR3 in amino acids: CASSRDKDYGYTF. The CDR3 DNA sequence: TGTGCCAGCAGTCGCGACAAGGATTATGGCTACACCTTC.

The gene calls are TRBV7-9 and TRBJ2-3; D is tentatively TRBD1 or TRBD2 (7 bases each). The CDR3 consists of 15 residues. Germline lookup yields CDR1 SEHNR and CDR2 FQNEAQ (reference sequence). Between the trimmed V and J ends, which lost 5 bases and 3 bases, there was a span of 15 bases. The CDR3 reads CASSAGTAGTDTQYF. CDR3 sequence (DNA): TGTGCCAGCAGCGCCGGGACAGCGGGAACAGATACGCAGTATTTT.